Below, 16 T cell receptor beta chains from the same sample are listed, as sequenced in a study of cytomegalovirus exposure and HLA in healthy donors. It was with 60 Vbeta and 13 Jbeta primers that the PCR ran. Sequenced by immunoSEQ multiplex PCR; TCRdb stores in-frame clones only, minus some. The profile shows about 120,000 clones, 15% of them singletons. The material sequenced was PBMCs. Receptors were obtained from a woman between 18 and 29 years old in good health and CMV-seronegative.

This clone was seen more than once but under ten times. This chain uses TRBV19 with TRBJ1-4, with 7 bases identical to TRBD1. The CDR3 is 15 amino acids. Trimming removed 4 bases from V and 5 bases from J; junction bases left unmatched: 7. Germline V gives CDR1 LNHDA, CDR2 SQIVND (reference sequence). The CDR3, as DNA: TGTGCCAGTAGTAACCTCCGCAGGGGGAATGAAAAACTGTTTTTT. The encoded protein is CASSNLRRGNEKLFF.

A few counts support this clone. This chain connects TRBV14 to TRBJ1-4, with a possible D match to TRBD1 (5 bases). Trimming shortened V by 4 bases and J by 8 bases, and 8 bases separated the two germline ends. From germline, CDR1 is SGHDN and CDR2 FVKESK. This CDR3 contains 12 residues. CDR3 in DNA: TGTGCCAGCAGCCGGCGGGGCGAAAAACTGTTTTTT. Its translation is CASSRRGEKLFF.

The chain carries TRBV2 and TRBJ1-3; unclear D gene. The ends were cut back, 4 bases at V and 0 bases at J, with 13 bases in the middle. Germline V gene lookup returns CDR1 SNHLY and CDR2 FYNNEI. The CDR3 loop spans 16 amino acids. This chain's CDR3 is CASSGARFYSGNTIYF. CDR3 sequence (DNA): TGTGCCAGCAGTGGGGCCAGGTTTTACTCTGGAAACACCATATATTTT.

The count of this clone is one. The CDR3 loop is CASSYQGRAEAFF. CDR3 sequence (DNA): TGTGCCAGCAGTTACCAGGGTAGGGCTGAAGCTTTCTTT. The chain couples TRBV6-6 to TRBJ1-1, with a tentative D call TRBD1 (5 bases). Germline values: CDR1 MNHNY, CDR2 SVGAGI (reference sequence). This CDR3 has 13 amino acids. Trimming removed 2 bases from V and 6 bases from J, with 10 bases in between.

The chain links TRBV7-9 to TRBJ2-7; TRBD2 aligns across 14 bases. Germline-derived CDR1 and CDR2 are SEHNR and FQNEAQ (reference sequence). Trimming removed 5 bases from V and 6 bases from J; junction bases left unmatched: 6. The CDR3 is 15 amino acids. The CDR3, as DNA: TGTGCCAGCAGCGGGACTAGCGGGAGATCTTTCGAGCAGTACTTC. Encoded protein: CASSGTSGRSFEQYF.

V usage is TRBV29-1 and J usage is TRBJ2-2; no clear D. CDR1 and CDR2 (germline): SQVTM, ANQGSEA. The CDR3 spans 14 residues. Trimming stripped 2 bases from V and 5 bases from J, with 12 bases between. The CDR3 protein is CSVESGGRTGELFF. CDR3 in DNA: TGCAGCGTTGAATCGGGTGGCCGAACCGGGGAGCTGTTTTTT.

This chain uses TRBV2 with TRBJ2-5; D is perhaps TRBD2 (6 bases). V was pared by 7 bases and J by 5 bases, with 20 bases between. This CDR3 has 15 residues. The germline CDR1 and CDR2 sequences are SNHLY and FYNNEI. In DNA form, the CDR3 reads TGTGCCAGCACCTTGCCTAGCTCCGGAGGGGAGACCCAGTACTTC. As protein: CASTLPSSGGETQYF. Variable domain in full (rest from reference TRBV2 and TRBJ2-5): EPEVTQTPSHQVTQMGQEVILRCVPISNHLYFYWYRQILGQKVEFLVSFYNNEISEKSEIFDDQFSVERPDGSNFTLKIRSTKLEDSAMYFCASTLPSSGGETQYFGPGTRLLVL.

This clone has a handful of counts. V and J are TRBV6-1 and TRBJ1-1; 7 bases fit TRBD1. After removal of 3 bases from V and 1 base from J, the junction contained 8 bases not matched to a gene. Germline V gene lookup returns CDR1 MNHNS and CDR2 SASEGT. This CDR3 comprises 16 residues. The CDR3 sequence: CASSDQIGQENTEAFF. DNA of the CDR3: TGTGCCAGCAGTGACCAAATCGGACAGGAGAACACTGAAGCTTTCTTT.

The V call is TRBV27, the J call TRBJ1-5, with 9 bases aligning to TRBD1. The CDR3 consists of 17 residues. CDR1 is MNHEY, CDR2 SMNVEV, per germline (reference sequence). With V trimmed by 5 bases and J by 7 bases, 15 bases remained unmatched. The CDR3 region is CASSAVGTGRLGQPQHF. The CDR3, as DNA: TGTGCCAGCAGTGCCGTGGGGACAGGGCGGTTGGGCCAGCCCCAGCATTTT.

The chain couples TRBV4-1 to TRBJ2-2; D call uncertain. The CDR3 totals 15 residues. Trimming stripped 1 base from V and 1 base from J, with 7 bases between. CDR1 is MGHRA, CDR2 YSYEKL, per germline. For the CDR3, the DNA is TGCGCCAGCAGCCAAGGATCGGGGAACACCGGGGAGCTGTTTTTT. Residues: CASSQGSGNTGELFF.

The chain carries TRBV25-1 and TRBJ1-3; D is undetermined. Trimming left V 0 bases short and J 1 base short, with 10 bases between. In germline, CDR1 is MGHDK, CDR2 SYGVNS. The CDR3 extends over 16 amino acids. In DNA form, the CDR3 reads TGTGCCAGCAGTGAATATCGGGGAAGGTCTGGAAACACCATATATTTT. Translating gives CASSEYRGRSGNTIYF.

This clone appeared a single time. The gene calls are TRBV7-9 and TRBJ2-7; the match to TRBD1 covers 11 bases. The V gene's germline CDR1 is SEHNR and CDR2 FQNEAQ (reference sequence). V lost 11 bases, J lost 6 bases, and 9 bases stayed unmatched. The CDR3 sequence is 13 residues long. The CDR3 nucleotides read TGTGCCGGAAGGACAGGGGGCCGTCTCGAGCAGTACTTC. It is translated as CAGRTGGRLEQYF.

This clone occurred a few times. The V gene is TRBV9, the J gene TRBJ1-1, with D uncertain. This CDR3 region has 13 residues. V lost 0 bases to trimming and J lost 6 bases, with 9 bases between them. The germline V gene encodes CDR1 SGDLS and CDR2 YYNGEE. Written as DNA, the CDR3 is TGTGCCAGCAGCGTAGCTACGGGGTCTGAAGCTTTCTTT. Its protein is CASSVATGSEAFF.

Only a few counts were recorded for this clone. This sequence joins TRBV28 and TRBJ1-4, with 9 bases matching TRBD1. The germline gives CDR1 MDHEN, CDR2 SYDVKM. The CDR3 length is 15 residues. Losses at the gene ends were 7 bases for V and 8 bases for J; bases not matched to a gene: 11. In DNA form, the CDR3 reads TGTGCCAGCACCCTGGGGACAGGGCAATACGAAAAACTGTTTTTT. It encodes CASTLGTGQYEKLFF.

V and J are TRBV6-6 and TRBJ2-1; 10 nucleotides match TRBD2. The J segment lost 8 bases and the V segment lost 4 bases, leaving 11 bases of the junction unmatched. CDR3 size: 16 residues. The germline gives CDR1 MNHNY, CDR2 SVGAGI (reference sequence). CDR3 sequence reads: CASSWAQRGGEDEQFF. As DNA, the CDR3 is TGTGCCAGCAGTTGGGCTCAGCGGGGGGGCGAAGATGAGCAGTTCTTC.

In its sample, this clone was seen a few times. This chain connects TRBV2 to TRBJ2-2; TRBD2 matches at 13 bases. Looked up from germline, CDR1 is SNHLY and CDR2 is FYNNEI. The CDR3 loop spans 15 amino acids. V lost 6 bases, J lost 6 bases, and 4 bases stayed unmatched. The CDR3 sequence: CASRPTSGGAGELFF. The CDR3 nucleotides are TGTGCCAGCAGGCCTACTAGCGGGGGGGCCGGGGAGCTGTTTTTT. Drawing the rest from reference TRBV2 and TRBJ2-2, the complete variable domain is EPEVTQTPSHQVTQMGQEVILRCVPISNHLYFYWYRQILGQKVEFLVSFYNNEISEKSEIFDDQFSVERPDGSNFTLKIRSTKLEDSAMYFCASRPTSGGAGELFFGEGSRLTVL.